This T cell receptor beta chain comes out of a study of cytomegalovirus exposure and HLA in healthy donors. About this clone itself: Its matching antigen is unknown.

Amplification used 60 Vbeta primers and 13 Jbeta primers. Assay: immunoSEQ multiplex PCR; the TCRdb copy retains only in-frame clones and omits some. The table lists 100,000 to 150,000 clones, 8% to 11% of them singletons. Points from the study as a whole: The authors reported that TCR beta sequences could predict HLA-A and HLA-B alleles. These predictions were accurate for most subjects in the first cohort.

The germline gives CDR1 MGHDK, CDR2 SYGVNS. CDR3 length: 11 amino acids. V lost 8 bases, J lost 3 bases, and 6 bases lay in between. The receptor comes from a woman under 30 in good health and CMV-seropositive. Sample: PBMCs. The chain recombines TRBV25-1 with TRBJ2-3, with unresolved D. CDR3 DNA sequence: TGTGCCAGCTCGAGAACAGATACGCAGTATTTT. It encodes CASSRTDTQYF.